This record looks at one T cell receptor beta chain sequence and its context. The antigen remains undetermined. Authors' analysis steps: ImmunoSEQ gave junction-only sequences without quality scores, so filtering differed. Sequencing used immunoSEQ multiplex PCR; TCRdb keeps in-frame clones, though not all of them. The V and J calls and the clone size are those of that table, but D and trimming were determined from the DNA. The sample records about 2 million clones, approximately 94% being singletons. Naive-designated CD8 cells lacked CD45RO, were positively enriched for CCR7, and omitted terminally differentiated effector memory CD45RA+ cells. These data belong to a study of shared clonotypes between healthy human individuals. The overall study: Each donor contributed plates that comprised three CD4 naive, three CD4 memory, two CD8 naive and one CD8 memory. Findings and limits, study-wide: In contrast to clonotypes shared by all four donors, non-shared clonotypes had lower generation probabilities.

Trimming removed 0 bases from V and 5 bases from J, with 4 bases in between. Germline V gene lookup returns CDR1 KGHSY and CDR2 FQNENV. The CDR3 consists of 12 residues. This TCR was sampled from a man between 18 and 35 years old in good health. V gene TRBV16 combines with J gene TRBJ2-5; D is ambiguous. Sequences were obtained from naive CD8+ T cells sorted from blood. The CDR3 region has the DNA TGTGCCAGCAGCCAATCGACTGAGACCCAGTACTTC. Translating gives CASSQSTETQYF.